These 31 T cell receptor beta chains were all obtained from the same sample, sequenced in a study of blood T cell repertoires in COVID-19. Only in-frame clones appear in the TCRdb table, and some are missing; sequencing was by immunoSEQ multiplex PCR. Of over 200,000 clones detected, approximately 90% appear once; the ten largest clones hold 0.99%. The sequencing sample was made of peripheral blood. The source of these receptors is a woman aged 40 to 50 who had recovered from COVID-19.

This chain links TRBV4-1 with TRBJ1-3, with D maybe TRBD1 (5 bases). Trimming shortened V by 4 bases and J by 3 bases, and 13 bases separated the two germline ends. The CDR3 length is 15 residues. Germline V CDR1 and CDR2: MGHRA, YSYEKL. CDR3 region: CASSPLWGGGNTIYF. Here the CDR3 DNA reads TGCGCCAGCAGCCCTCTATGGGGGGGTGGAAACACCATATATTTT.

The chain couples TRBV5-1 to TRBJ2-3, with 11 nucleotides matching TRBD2. There are 15 residues in the CDR3. Trimming removed 4 bases from V and 6 bases from J; junction bases left unmatched: 7. Germline V gene sequence: CDR1 SGHRS, CDR2 YFSETQ. CDR3 in amino acids: CASSPSGRPSDTQYF. The CDR3 DNA reads TGCGCCAGCAGCCCTAGCGGGAGGCCCTCGGATACGCAGTATTTT.

J is TRBJ2-7 and V is TRBV30; D is perhaps TRBD2 (6 bases). V lost 1 base to trimming and J lost 0 bases, with 25 bases between them. Germline V gene lookup returns CDR1 GTSNPN and CDR2 SVGIG (reference sequence). The length of the CDR3 is 19 residues. This chain's CDR3 is CAWSAPWGGERWGSYEQYF. In nucleotides, the CDR3 is TGTGCCTGGAGTGCCCCCTGGGGCGGGGAGAGGTGGGGCTCCTACGAGCAGTACTTC.

A note on this clone: An end of the junction does not agree with germline; a read error may underlie this. The chain is built from TRBV6-1 and TRBJ1-1; D gene uncertain. The CDR3 consists of 12 residues. Germline values: CDR1 MNHNS, CDR2 SASEGT. The CDR3, as DNA: TGTGCCAGCAGTGAAGTAAAACCGAGTCCCCCATTT. Its translation is CASSEVKPSPPF.

The chain carries TRBV11-2 and TRBJ1-1, with 9 bases lining up with TRBD1. The germline V gene encodes CDR1 SGHAT and CDR2 FQNNGV. V lost 5 bases and J lost 0; bases outside the gene matches: 7. This CDR3 region has 16 residues. The CDR3 sequence: CASSPRDRVMNTEAFF. The CDR3 bases are TGTGCCAGCAGCCCCCGGGACAGGGTCATGAACACTGAAGCTTTCTTT.

This rearrangement joins TRBV30 to TRBJ1-6, with 8 positions matching TRBD1. V was clipped by 4 bases and J by 5 bases; unmatched bases: 4. This CDR3 spans 14 amino acids. Germline CDR1 GTSNPN, CDR2 SVGIG (reference sequence). The CDR3 is CAWIQGADNSPLHF. As DNA, the CDR3 is TGTGCCTGGATCCAGGGGGCAGATAATTCACCCCTCCACTTT.

Notes on this clone: This sample includes further DNA sequences coding for the same CDR3. CDR3 DNA sequence: TGTGCCAGCAGCTTAGATCGGGGACAGCCCCAGCATTTT. Protein sequence: CASSLDRGQPQHF. The V gene is TRBV11-3, the J gene TRBJ1-5, with D uncertain. Germline V gene lookup returns CDR1 SGHNT and CDR2 YENEEA. The CDR3 runs to 13 residues. The V end lost 0 bases, the J end lost 7 bases, and 7 bases lay between the germline ends.

There are a few counts of this clone. The V and J genes are TRBV19 and TRBJ1-6; a weak D match, TRBD1 (6 bases). This CDR3 comprises 13 residues. Trimming stripped 6 bases from V and 8 bases from J, with 11 bases between. From germline, CDR1 is LNHDA and CDR2 SQIVND (reference sequence). CDR3 loop: CASRDSKDSPLHF. Written as DNA, the CDR3 is TGTGCCAGTAGGGACAGTAAGGATTCACCCCTCCACTTT.

This sequence joins TRBV12-3 or TRBV12-4 and TRBJ2-5; tentative D call: TRBD1 (6 bases). The V gene lost 6 bases and the J gene lost 2 bases, with 10 bases spanning the gap. The CDR3 covers 13 residues. CDR3 coding DNA: TGTGCCAGCAGGAACAGGGAACAAGAGACCCAGTACTTC. Translation: CASRNREQETQYF.

This chain links TRBV27 with TRBJ1-1, with unresolved D. Germline-derived CDR1 and CDR2 are MNHEY and SMNVEV (reference sequence). The CDR3 extends over 12 amino acids. V lost 5 bases to trimming and J lost 4 bases, with 8 bases between them. In DNA form, the CDR3 reads TGTGCCAGCAGTCCCAGAGGCACTGAAGCTTTCTTT. This codes for CASSPRGTEAFF.

The V and J genes are TRBV19 and TRBJ1-1; D unresolved. V was pared by 4 bases and J by 1 base, with 10 bases between. Per germline, CDR1 LNHDA and CDR2 SQIVND (reference sequence). The CDR3 consists of 14 residues. CDR3 sequence reads: CASSSFRPNTEAFF. The CDR3 region has the DNA TGTGCCAGTAGTAGCTTCAGGCCGAACACTGAAGCTTTCTTT. The variable domain in full, completed from reference TRBV19 and TRBJ1-1, reads DGGITQSPKYLFRKEGQNVTLSCEQNLNHDAMYWYRQDPGQGLRLIYYSQIVNDFQKGDIAEGYSVSREKKESFPLTVTSAQKNPTAFYLCASSSFRPNTEAFFGQGTRLTVV.

The chain employs TRBV30 and TRBJ1-2; no clear D gene. Trimming stripped 1 base from V and 0 bases from J, with 6 bases between. In germline, CDR1 is GTSNPN, CDR2 SVGIG (reference sequence). The CDR3 totals 13 residues. CDR3 sequence: CAWSAGTNYGYTF. The DNA for the CDR3 is TGTGCCTGGAGTGCCGGGACTAACTATGGCTACACCTTC.

The chain combines TRBV11-3 with TRBJ2-1, with 9 bases that match TRBD2. There are 15 residues in the CDR3. Germline V gene lookup returns CDR1 SGHNT and CDR2 YENEEA. V lost 7 bases, J lost 6 bases, and 10 bases stayed unmatched. The CDR3 is CASTPRAGGFNEQFF. The DNA of the CDR3 is TGTGCCAGCACCCCCCGGGCGGGAGGGTTCAATGAGCAGTTCTTC.

This clone was seen only once. The chain carries TRBV19 and TRBJ2-1; D is perhaps TRBD2 (6 bases). CDR1 LNHDA and CDR2 SQIVND come from the germline V gene (reference sequence). CDR3 length: 15 residues. V dropped 0 bases and J dropped 5 bases, with 11 bases sitting between them. The CDR3 bases are TGTGCCAGTAGTATAGATGGGACTCCAAACAATGAGCAGTTCTTC. Translating gives CASSIDGTPNNEQFF.

The chain carries TRBV6-5 and TRBJ1-1; TRBD1 agrees at 10 bases. V shed 10 bases and J 4 bases; nucleotides not matched to a gene: 9. This CDR3 has 14 residues. Per the germline V gene, CDR1 is MNHEY and CDR2 is SVGAGI. This chain's CDR3 is CATLTGGWVTEAFF. CDR3 sequence (DNA): TGTGCCACCCTGACAGGGGGCTGGGTCACTGAAGCTTTCTTT.

This chain uses TRBV3-1 (or the pseudogene TRBV3-2) with TRBJ2-5; 8 nucleotides match TRBD2. The germline V gene has CDR1 LGHDT and CDR2 YNNKEL (reference sequence). V shed 4 bases and J 3 bases; nucleotides not matched to a gene: 7. The CDR3 has 15 amino acids. The CDR3, as DNA: TGTGCCAGCAGCCCCCGGACTAGCCGGGAAGAGACCCAGTACTTC. Translating it yields CASSPRTSREETQYF.

The chain has TRBV4-1 and TRBJ2-3; 9 bases are shared with TRBD2. V lost 6 bases and J lost 1; bases outside the gene matches: 5. CDR1 is MGHRA, CDR2 YSYEKL, per germline. The CDR3 consists of 15 residues. This CDR3 is CASRVAGEGTDTQYF. DNA for the CDR3: TGCGCCAGCAGAGTAGCGGGAGAGGGCACAGATACGCAGTATTTT.

V and J are TRBV3-1 (or the pseudogene TRBV3-2) and TRBJ1-1; D possibly corresponds to TRBD1 (5 bases). This CDR3 spans 12 amino acids. Trimming took 2 bases from V and 7 from J, leaving 8 bases between them. Looked up from germline, CDR1 is LGHDT and CDR2 is YNNKEL (reference sequence). The CDR3, as DNA: TGTGCCAGCAGCCAACCGGGGGGTGAAGCTTTCTTT. Translating it yields CASSQPGGEAFF.

J is TRBJ2-7 and V is TRBV7-2, with 10 positions matching TRBD2. CDR1 is SGHTA, CDR2 FQGNSA, per germline. The CDR3 loop spans 16 amino acids. V shed 5 bases, J shed 4 bases, and the junction held 11 bases outside the gene matches. CDR3 sequence (DNA): TGTGCCAGCAGCGCCCTGGGGCTAGCGGGAGTTTACGAGCAGTACTTC. This codes for CASSALGLAGVYEQYF.

This chain links TRBV11-2 with TRBJ2-7, with a possible D match to TRBD1 (7 bases). The CDR3 sequence is 15 residues long. Germline CDR1 SGHAT, CDR2 FQNNGV. Trimming shortened V by 5 bases and J by 3 bases, and 17 bases separated the two germline ends. Written as DNA, the CDR3 is TGTGCCAGCAGCCCCCTCGCCAGGGGGGACTACGAGCAGTACTTC. It specifies CASSPLARGDYEQYF.

The chain is built from TRBV10-3 and TRBJ1-5; no clear D. Germline loops: CDR1 ENHRY, CDR2 SYGVKD. CDR3 length: 13 residues. The V and J ends lost 8 bases and 5 bases respectively, with 13 bases between them. The CDR3 region has the DNA TGTGCCATCCGCGGAGGACGGGATCAGCCCCAGCATTTT. Amino acid sequence: CAIRGGRDQPQHF.

The J gene is TRBJ2-7, the V gene TRBV21-1; the D call TRBD1 from the table was never checked on the DNA. TRBV21-1 is an annotated pseudogene. CDR3 length: 14 residues. The DNA of the CDR3 is TGTGCCAGCAGCAAAACAGGCAGACCCTACGAGCAGTACGTC. Its translation: CASSKTGRPYEQYV.

Only one count was recorded for this clone. The chain is built from TRBV18 and TRBJ2-6; 7 bases agree with TRBD2. Germline-derived CDR1 and CDR2 are KGHSH and LQKENI. Trimming removed 3 bases from V and 0 bases from J; junction bases left unmatched: 14. This CDR3 region has 20 residues. CDR3 amino acids: CASSPAGAGDGSSGANVLTF. The DNA of the CDR3 is TGTGCCAGCTCACCCGCCGGGGCGGGAGACGGGTCCTCTGGGGCCAACGTCCTGACTTTC.

The chain joins TRBV7-3 to TRBJ1-2; a possible D gene is TRBD1 (5 bases). Germline assignment: CDR1 SGHTA and CDR2 FQGTGA. There are 15 residues in the CDR3. V was trimmed by 2 bases and J by 4 bases, leaving 14 bases between them. The chain's CDR3 is CASSLDNGHPYGYTF. Here the CDR3 DNA reads TGTGCCAGCAGCTTAGATAACGGACACCCCTATGGCTACACCTTC.

V usage is TRBV18 and J usage is TRBJ1-2; TRBD1 is a possible D gene (6 bases). This CDR3 contains 19 residues. CDR1 KGHSH and CDR2 LQKENI come from the germline V gene. The V end was cut by 2 bases, the J end by 3 bases, with 25 bases between. The chain's CDR3 is CASSPLTGTPTHWDYGYTF. Written as DNA, the CDR3 is TGTGCCAGCTCACCATTGACCGGGACACCAACCCATTGGGACTATGGCTACACCTTC.

The table lists this clone with a count of one. The chain recombines TRBV30 with TRBJ2-7, with no clear D. Trimming stripped 4 bases from V and 6 bases from J, with 13 bases between. CDR3 length equals 12 residues. The V gene's germline CDR1 is GTSNPN and CDR2 SVGIG (reference sequence). The CDR3: CAWTRRVGEQYF. Here the CDR3 DNA reads TGTGCCTGGACCCGACGGGTCGGCGAGCAGTACTTC.

The chain links TRBV13 to TRBJ1-4, with D unclear. V was shortened by 0 bases and J by 5 bases, with 7 bases between the two germline ends. The CDR3 has 14 residues. The germline gives CDR1 PRHDT, CDR2 FYEKMQ (reference sequence). This chain's CDR3 is CASSLGAPNEKLFF. In DNA form, the CDR3 reads TGTGCCAGCAGCTTAGGGGCTCCCAATGAAAAACTGTTTTTT.

The chain uses TRBV27 and TRBJ1-6; D may be TRBD1 (5 bases). Trimming cost V 6 bases and J 0 bases, with 18 bases left between them. The length of the CDR3 is 18 residues. Germline loops: CDR1 MNHEY, CDR2 SMNVEV (reference sequence). The CDR3 loop is CASSLGAGGGSYNSPLHF. The CDR3 DNA follows: TGTGCCAGCAGCCTGGGAGCGGGGGGGGGCTCCTATAATTCACCCCTCCACTTT.

The genes are TRBV5-4 and TRBJ1-2; tentatively, D is TRBD1 (6 bases). The length of the CDR3 is 18 residues. The V end lost 6 bases, the J end lost 6 bases, and 30 bases lay between the germline ends. The germline V gene has CDR1 SGHNT and CDR2 YYREEE (reference sequence). The CDR3 DNA follows: TGTGCCAGCACCCTCCCGGGGGGCAGGGGTACTCACCGCGATGGCTACACCTTC. Amino acids: CASTLPGGRGTHRDGYTF.

V gene TRBV18 combines with J gene TRBJ1-1; 7 bases align to TRBD1. The V segment lost 3 bases and the J segment 1 base; nucleotides outside the gene matches: 8. The length of the CDR3 is 16 residues. The germline gives CDR1 KGHSH, CDR2 LQKENI. The CDR3 nucleotides are TGTGCCAGCTCACCTCCCACAGGGGTGGGGAACACTGAAGCTTTCTTT. This translates into CASSPPTGVGNTEAFF.

V and J are TRBV5-5 and TRBJ2-1; 9 bases agree with TRBD2. The CDR3 extends over 16 amino acids. CDR1 and CDR2 (germline): SGHKS, YYEKEE (reference sequence). The junction had 17 bases not matched to a gene; V was cut back by 0 bases and J by 16 bases. The CDR3 DNA is TGTGCCAGCAGCTTGGCGGGACGGTCTAGCGGGATCCGCGGATTCTTC. This encodes CASSLAGRSSGIRGFF.